The 12 T cell receptor beta chains presented below share a single source sample, sequenced in a study of blood T cell repertoires in COVID-19. Data came from immunoSEQ multiplex PCR; TCRdb stores just in-frame clones and leaves some out. The sample lists around 250,000 clones, 80% to 90% occurring once. Input material: PBMCs or T cells enriched from blood (not recorded which). The receptors stem from a woman aged 50 to 60 who had recovered from COVID-19.

The rearrangement joins TRBV27 to TRBJ1-1; 7 bases fit TRBD1. The V and J ends lost 4 bases and 0 bases, in that order; junction bases with no gene match: 2. The CDR3 runs to 14 residues. Germline lookup yields CDR1 MNHEY and CDR2 SMNVEV (reference sequence). In nucleotides, the CDR3 is TGTGCCAGCAGTTACAGGGGCCTGAACACTGAAGCTTTCTTT. Amino acid sequence: CASSYRGLNTEAFF.

The chain is built from TRBV11-2 and TRBJ2-2, with 7 bases aligning to TRBD1. Unmatched junction bases numbered 4, after V lost 2 bases and J lost 1 base. The CDR3 is made up of 16 amino acids. In germline, CDR1 is SGHAT, CDR2 FQNNGV. CDR3 sequence: CASSLTGTENTGELFF. In DNA form, the CDR3 reads TGTGCCAGCAGCTTAACCGGGACAGAGAACACCGGGGAGCTGTTTTTT.

The gene calls are TRBV28 and TRBJ2-7; 8 bases line up with TRBD1. The ends lost 3 bases at V and 0 bases at J; junction bases unmatched: 4. Looked up from germline, CDR1 is MDHEN and CDR2 is SYDVKM. This CDR3 contains 15 residues. CDR3 amino acids: CASSFFGTGSYEQYF. CDR3 coding DNA: TGTGCCAGCAGTTTCTTTGGGACAGGCTCCTACGAGCAGTACTTC.

The sample holds a few counts of this clone. This sequence joins TRBV10-3 and TRBJ1-4; 9 bases agree with TRBD1. CDR3 size: 16 residues. Looked up from germline, CDR1 is ENHRY and CDR2 is SYGVKD. J gave up 5 bases and V 0 bases, and 4 bases lay outside the gene matches. The DNA of the CDR3 is TGTGCCATCAGTGAGTCTCGACAGGGGGTAAATGAAAAACTGTTTTTT. The encoded protein is CAISESRQGVNEKLFF.

V usage is TRBV9 and J usage is TRBJ2-7, with TRBD1 matching over 7 bases. The ends lost 4 bases at V and 2 bases at J; junction bases unmatched: 3. CDR3 length: 13 amino acids. Germline V lookup: CDR1 SGDLS, CDR2 YYNGEE. This CDR3 reads CASSFGTAYEQYF. The CDR3 coding sequence is TGTGCCAGCAGCTTCGGGACAGCCTACGAGCAGTACTTC.

The CDR3 protein is CASSERDRVVRGYTF. The DNA of the CDR3 is TGTGCCAGCAGTGAAAGGGACAGGGTAGTGCGTGGCTACACCTTC. The chain couples TRBV6-1 to TRBJ1-2; 9 nucleotides align to TRBD1. The V segment lost 2 bases and the J segment 7 bases; nucleotides outside the gene matches: 8. This CDR3 has 15 amino acids. The germline CDR1 and CDR2 sequences are MNHNS and SASEGT.

CDR3 sequence (DNA): TGCGCCAGCAGCTTGGAGGGGAGGGATTCTACCCTCCACTTT. This gives the protein CASSLEGRDSTLHF. V and J are TRBV5-1 and TRBJ1-6, with D perhaps matching TRBD1 (5 bases). The CDR3 is 14 residues long. Germline assignment: CDR1 SGHRS and CDR2 YFSETQ. V was shortened by 0 bases and J by 14 bases, with 15 bases between the two germline ends.

The gene calls are TRBV21-1 and TRBJ2-4; the table calls TRBD1, which could not be checked here. TRBV21-1 constitutes a pseudogene. The CDR3 extends over 15 amino acids. CDR3 coding DNA: TGTGCCAGCAGCAAAGCGCTGTGCAGGGGTGACATTCAGTACTTC. This codes for CASSKALCRGDIQYF.

J is TRBJ1-2 and V is TRBV6-2 or TRBV6-3; no reliable D call. The CDR3 has 12 residues. V was trimmed by 3 bases and J by 9 bases, leaving 11 bases between them. Germline CDR1 is MNHEY and CDR2 is SVGEGT. The CDR3 nucleotides are TGTGCCAGCAGTTATTACCGGGATAGCTACACCTTC. Its protein is CASSYYRDSYTF.

The chain recombines TRBV7-2 with TRBJ2-3; 10 positions match TRBD2. This CDR3 has 14 amino acids. The trim removed 6 bases at V and 6 bases at J, leaving 6 bases unmatched. The V gene's germline CDR1 is SGHTA and CDR2 FQGNSA. CDR3 DNA: TGTGCCAGCAGTCCCGGGACTAGCGCGGATACGCAGTATTTT. It codes for CASSPGTSADTQYF.

This clone turned up a few times. The V and J genes are TRBV21-1 and TRBJ2-1; the listed D gene, TRBD2, was not tested against the DNA. TRBV21-1 constitutes a pseudogene. This CDR3 comprises 17 residues. Written as DNA, the CDR3 is TGTGCCAGCAGCAAATGGTTGTTAGCGGGAGAGCTCAATGAGCAGTTCTTC. Amino acid sequence: CASSKWLLAGELNEQFF.

The J gene is TRBJ1-4, the V gene TRBV5-5, with 10 bases identical to TRBD1. The junction had 6 bases not matched to a gene; V was cut back by 4 bases and J by 0 bases. This CDR3 has 17 residues. Germline loops: CDR1 SGHKS, CDR2 YYEKEE (reference sequence). As DNA, the CDR3 is TGTGCCAGCAGCCCCGGACAGGGGGTTGCAACTAATGAAAAACTGTTTTTT. It codes for CASSPGQGVATNEKLFF.